Listed below are T cell receptor beta chains from one sample, sequenced in a study of control samples from healthy donors and cancer patients. Assay: immunoSEQ multiplex PCR; the TCRdb copy retains only in-frame clones and omits some. The profile shows around 70,000 clones, about 83% of them singletons. The specimen was blood. The receptor source for this set is a man aged 55 to 69 in good health. The CDR3 runs from the conserved cysteine through the conserved F or W. The D gene is left open where the match is weak. Clone size, where shown, is once, few, many, or a class for clones that have expanded.

V	J	size	D	CDR3	DNA
TRBV5-1	TRBJ2-7	-	-	CASSLAPGRNSYEQYF	TGCGCCAGCAGCTTGGCCCCGGGCAGGAACTCCTACGAGCAGTACTTC
TRBV20-1	TRBJ1-1	-	-	CSASGQLNTEAFF	TGCAGTGCTAGTGGGCAGTTGAACACTGAAGCTTTCTTT
TRBV6-2/TRBV6-3	TRBJ2-7	-	-	CASSYMSWARNYEQYF	TGTGCCAGCAGTTACATGTCGTGGGCGAGGAACTACGAGCAGTACTTC
TRBV7-2	TRBJ2-1	-	-	CASSLGTGHNEQFF	TGTGCCAGCAGCTTAGGTACGGGCCACAATGAGCAGTTCTTC
TRBV4-2	TRBJ1-4	-	-	CASSQGQTNEKLFF	TGTGCCAGCAGCCAAGGACAGACTAATGAAAAACTGTTTTTT
TRBV5-1	TRBJ2-6	-	-	CASSFPGARGANVLTF	TGCGCCAGCAGCTTTCCAGGGGCGCGTGGGGCCAACGTCCTGACTTTC
TRBV4-3	TRBJ2-2	-	-	CASSRLRTSNTGELFF	TGCGCCAGCAGCAGGCTAAGGACTTCGAACACCGGGGAGCTGTTTTTT
TRBV11-3	TRBJ1-2	-	-	CASSLEPDGYNYGYTF	TGTGCCAGCAGCTTAGAACCCGACGGATACAACTATGGCTACACCTTC
TRBV6-2/TRBV6-3	TRBJ2-1	-	-	CASSYSRNEQFF	TGTGCCAGCAGTTACTCGCGCAATGAGCAGTTCTTC
TRBV5-1	TRBJ1-3	-	-	CASSWEQGDTIYF	TGCGCCAGCAGCTGGGAACAGGGAGACACCATATATTTT
TRBV28	TRBJ2-5	once	-	CASSPHVGQETQYF	TGTGCCAGCAGCCCCCATGTGGGACAAGAGACCCAGTACTTC
TRBV29-1	TRBJ1-1	-	TRBD1	CSVEGTGVFAEAFF	TGCAGCGTTGAAGGGACAGGGGTGTTCGCTGAAGCTTTCTTT
TRBV28	TRBJ1-2	-	-	CASEGAYGYTF	TGTGCCAGCGAAGGCGCCTATGGCTACACCTTC
TRBV28	TRBJ2-5	-	TRBD1	CASSHRDRGAQETQYF	TGTGCCAGCAGTCACCGGGACAGGGGGGCCCAAGAGACCCAGTACTTC
TRBV7-2	TRBJ1-6	-	TRBD1	CASSKDRAIGTSPLHF	TGTGCCAGCAGCAAGGACAGGGCCATAGGTACTTCACCCCTCCACTTT
TRBV5-4	TRBJ1-2	-	-	CASSLGGGLANYGYTF	TGTGCCAGCAGCTTGGGAGGAGGATTGGCTAACTATGGCTACACCTTC
TRBV27	TRBJ1-5	-	-	CASGTLGQPQHF	TGTGCCAGCGGTACCCTCGGACAGCCCCAGCATTTT
TRBV29-1	TRBJ2-1	-	-	CSVEDSGLPTYNEQFF	TGCAGCGTTGAAGATTCGGGCCTCCCAACCTACAATGAGCAGTTCTTC
TRBV5-1	TRBJ2-7	-	-	CASSLNGEAYEQYF	TGCGCCAGCAGCTTAAACGGAGAGGCCTACGAGCAGTACTTC
TRBV7-8	TRBJ1-2	-	-	CASSQARTRVGLSDGYTF	TGTGCCAGCAGCCAAGCTCGTACAAGGGTTGGCTTATCGGATGGCTACACCTTC
TRBV28	TRBJ1-5	-	-	CASSLQDSWGNQPQHF	TGTGCCAGCAGTTTACAGGATTCATGGGGCAATCAGCCCCAGCATTTT
TRBV18	TRBJ1-1	-	TRBD1	CASSSFGTAKRRNTEAFF	TGTGCCAGCTCATCGTTCGGGACAGCTAAACGCAGGAACACTGAAGCTTTCTTT
TRBV20-1	TRBJ2-3	-	-	CSASGRASTDTQYF	TGCAGTGCTAGTGGAAGGGCTAGCACAGATACGCAGTATTTT
TRBV5-4	TRBJ1-1	-	TRBD1	CASSWGQGNTEAFF	TGTGCCAGCAGCTGGGGACAGGGGAACACTGAAGCTTTCTTT
TRBV3-1/TRBV3-2	TRBJ1-1	-	-	CASSQEGQTVNTEAFF	TGTGCCAGCAGCCAAGAAGGACAGACGGTGAACACTGAAGCTTTCTTT
TRBV3-1/TRBV3-2	TRBJ2-7	-	TRBD1	CASSIRQGTYEQYF	TGTGCCAGCAGCATCCGACAGGGAACCTACGAGCAGTACTTC
TRBV5-6	TRBJ2-4	once	TRBD2	CASSRRGWTSGENIQYF	TGTGCCAGCAGCCGCCGCGGATGGACTAGCGGAGAAAACATTCAGTACTTC
TRBV5-1	TRBJ2-7	-	-	CASSLGLYEQYF	TGCGCCAGCAGTCTCGGCCTTTACGAGCAGTACTTC
TRBV2	TRBJ1-2	-	-	CASSEWSYGYTF	TGTGCCAGCAGTGAATGGTCCTATGGCTACACCTTC
TRBV9	TRBJ1-1	few	-	CASSATGNTEAFF	TGTGCCAGCAGCGCCACAGGGAACACTGAAGCTTTCTTT
TRBV11-2	TRBJ2-1	-	TRBD2	CASRLAGSPYNEQFF	TGTGCCAGCAGACTAGCGGGGTCTCCCTACAATGAGCAGTTCTTC
TRBV9	TRBJ2-7	-	-	CASSPQGSAAYEQYF	TGTGCCAGCAGCCCACAGGGTTCAGCCGCCTACGAGCAGTACTTC
TRBV7-3	TRBJ2-1	-	TRBD1	CASSSDRGEEFF	TGTGCCAGCAGCTCCGACAGGGGTGAGGAGTTCTTC
TRBV5-1	TRBJ1-2	-	-	CASSLGANYGYTF	TGCGCCAGCAGCCTGGGAGCTAACTATGGCTACACCTTC
TRBV7-2	TRBJ2-1	-	TRBD2	CASSLASGTSYNEQFF	TGTGCCAGCAGCTTGGCTAGCGGTACTTCCTACAATGAGCAGTTCTTC
TRBV27	TRBJ2-3	-	-	CASRTTVTDTQYF	TGTGCCAGCAGAACGACGGTCACAGATACGCAGTATTTT
TRBV19	TRBJ2-7	-	TRBD2	CARITLTSGRANEQYF	TGTGCCAGAATCACCTTAACTAGCGGGAGGGCCAACGAGCAGTACTTC
TRBV5-1	TRBJ2-1	few	TRBD2	CASSVGLVGGEQFF	TGCGCCAGCAGCGTGGGACTAGTTGGCGGTGAGCAGTTCTTC
TRBV30	TRBJ1-3	-	-	CASNRVSGNTIYF	TGTGCCTCTAACAGGGTTTCTGGAAACACCATATATTTT
TRBV7-9	TRBJ2-7	few	-	CASSLGFDGYEQYF	TGTGCCAGCAGCTTAGGGTTTGACGGCTACGAGCAGTACTTC
TRBV30	TRBJ1-6	-	-	CAWSRGGHNNSPLHF	TGTGCCTGGAGTCGCGGAGGACATAATAATTCACCCCTCCACTTT
TRBV28	TRBJ2-1	-	-	CASSPPIGGNSYNEQFF	TGTGCCAGCAGTCCCCCAATAGGTGGGAATTCCTACAATGAGCAGTTCTTC
TRBV12-3/TRBV12-4	TRBJ1-2	-	-	CASSRTGGYGYTF	TGTGCCAGCAGTCGCACGGGGGGCTATGGCTACACCTTC
TRBV15	TRBJ1-4	-	-	CATSRLTGTREKLFF	TGTGCCACCAGCAGGCTCACCGGGACCAGAGAAAAACTGTTTTTT
TRBV28	TRBJ2-7	-	-	CASRLGGPSYEQYF	TGTGCCAGCCGGTTGGGGGGCCCCTCCTACGAGCAGTACTTC
TRBV4-1	TRBJ2-1	once	TRBD2	CASSQDLLAGGGNEQFF	TGCGCCAGCAGCCAAGATCTCCTAGCGGGGGGGGGCAATGAGCAGTTCTTC
TRBV15	TRBJ2-2	-	-	CATSSLWRGNTGELFF	TGTGCCACCAGCTCTCTGTGGCGGGGGAACACCGGGGAGCTGTTTTTT
TRBV4-3	TRBJ1-4	-	-	CASSQDATVGREKLFF	TGCGCCAGCAGCCAAGATGCGACAGTCGGTAGGGAAAAACTGTTTTTT
TRBV2	TRBJ1-4	-	-	CASLSGTPRVFF	TGTGCCAGCTTATCCGGGACACCCAGAGTGTTTTTT
TRBV4-1	TRBJ1-1	-	-	CASSQGGQVRNTEAFF	TGCGCCAGCAGCCAAGGTGGCCAGGTTCGGAACACTGAAGCTTTCTTT
TRBV19	TRBJ1-2	-	TRBD1	CASSTGGNYGYTF	TGTGCCAGCTCGACAGGGGGTAACTATGGCTACACCTTC
TRBV4-3	TRBJ2-5	once	-	CASSQGAAFGETQYF	TGCGCCAGCAGCCAAGGAGCCGCCTTCGGGGAGACCCAGTACTTC
TRBV4-2	TRBJ2-3	-	-	CASSQDEAQYF	TGTGCCAGCAGCCAAGATGAGGCGCAGTATTTT
TRBV18	TRBJ2-4	-	TRBD1	CASSPGTGESIQYF	TGTGCCAGCTCACCAGGGACAGGGGAGAGCATTCAGTACTTC
TRBV5-1	TRBJ2-3	-	TRBD1	CASNPGQGGDTQYF	TGCGCCAGCAACCCAGGACAGGGGGGAGATACGCAGTATTTT
TRBV5-4	TRBJ2-1	-	TRBD1	CASRDRGRVNEQFF	TGTGCCAGCAGGGACAGGGGGCGCGTCAATGAGCAGTTCTTC
TRBV7-2	TRBJ2-5	-	TRBD1	CASSLTGAQETQYF	TGTGCCAGCAGCCTCACAGGGGCCCAAGAGACCCAGTACTTC
TRBV6-5	TRBJ1-1	-	-	CASRQNTEAFF	TGTGCCAGCAGACAGAACACTGAAGCTTTCTTT
TRBV7-2	TRBJ2-3	-	TRBD1	CASSYRGPRLGDTDTQYF	TGTGCCAGCAGCTACAGGGGCCCCCGACTCGGAGATACAGATACGCAGTATTTT
TRBV18	TRBJ2-3	-	-	CASSPQGRTDTQYF	TGTGCCAGCTCACCCCAGGGGCGCACAGATACGCAGTATTTT